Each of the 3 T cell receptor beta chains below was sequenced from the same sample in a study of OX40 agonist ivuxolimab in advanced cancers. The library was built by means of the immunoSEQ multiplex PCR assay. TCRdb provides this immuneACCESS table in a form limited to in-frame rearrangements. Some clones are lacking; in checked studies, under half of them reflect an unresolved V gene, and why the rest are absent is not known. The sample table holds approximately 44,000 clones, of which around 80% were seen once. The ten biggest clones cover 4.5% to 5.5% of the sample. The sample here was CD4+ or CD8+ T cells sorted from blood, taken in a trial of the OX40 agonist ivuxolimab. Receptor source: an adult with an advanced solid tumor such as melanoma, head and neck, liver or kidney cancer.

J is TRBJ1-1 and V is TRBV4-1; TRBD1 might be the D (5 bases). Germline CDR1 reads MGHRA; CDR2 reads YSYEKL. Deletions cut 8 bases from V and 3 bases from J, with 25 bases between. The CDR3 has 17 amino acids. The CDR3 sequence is CASLSTGSAGVYTEAFF. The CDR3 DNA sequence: TGCGCCAGCCTATCTACAGGATCGGCGGGAGTGTACACTGAAGCTTTCTTT.

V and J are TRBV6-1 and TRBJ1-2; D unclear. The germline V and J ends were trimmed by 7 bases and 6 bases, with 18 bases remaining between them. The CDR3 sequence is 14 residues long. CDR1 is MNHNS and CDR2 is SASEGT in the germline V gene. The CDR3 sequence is CASTQKPSPHGYTF. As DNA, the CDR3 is TGTGCCAGCACCCAAAAACCGTCCCCTCATGGCTACACCTTC.

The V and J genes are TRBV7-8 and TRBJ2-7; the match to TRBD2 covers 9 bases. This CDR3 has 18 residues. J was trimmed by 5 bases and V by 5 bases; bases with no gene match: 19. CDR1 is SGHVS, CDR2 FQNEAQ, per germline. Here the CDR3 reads CASSPRGAGGPIDNEQYF. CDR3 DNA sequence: TGTGCCAGCAGCCCTCGTGGGGCGGGAGGGCCTATTGACAACGAGCAGTACTTC.